This passage covers 6 T cell receptor beta chains from one sample sequenced in a study of T-cell memory formation after mild COVID-19. TCRdb independently ran MiXCR on the 5' RACE reads; one entry per CDR3 protein. The table has roughly 260,000 distinct CDR3 sequences, roughly 17% seen once. The specimen sequenced was PBMCs or a T cell subset sorted from them (not recorded which). The receptors stem from a man between 18 and 29 years old who had mild COVID-19 (a few samples of this study predate the infection). Cell type and time point are not known.

A word on this clonotype: With a much larger clone just one base away, this may be a read error. The rearrangement uses TRBV7-2 and TRBJ2-4, with 7 bases that match TRBD2. The V segment lost 1 base and the J segment 8 bases; nucleotides outside the gene matches: 11. Germline loops: CDR1 SGHTA, CDR2 FQGNSA. CDR3 length: 16 residues. The CDR3 is CASSLGFSGWADIQYF. The CDR3 DNA reads as TGTGCCAGCAGCTTAGGATTTAGCGGGTGGGCCGACATTCAGTACTTC.

The rearrangement joins TRBV5-5 to TRBJ2-3; D is uncertain. With 10 bases removed from V and 5 bases from J, the gap between germline ends came to 20 bases. The germline CDR1 and CDR2 sequences are SGHKS and YYEKEE (reference sequence). The length of the CDR3 is 14 residues. The CDR3 loop is CAELLRVFRDTQYF. As DNA, the CDR3 is TGTGCCGAGCTTCTCCGGGTGTTTCGAGATACGCAGTATTTT.

V is TRBV5-4 and J is TRBJ1-6; the D is unclear. There are 12 residues in the CDR3. The germline V gene encodes CDR1 SGHNT and CDR2 YYREEE (reference sequence). V was clipped by 3 bases and J by 10 bases, with 8 bases between them. The CDR3 coding sequence is TGTGCCAGCAGCTCGATTTCGTCACCCCTCCACTTT. Protein sequence: CASSSISSPLHF.

This clonotype was observed a handful of times. The chain combines TRBV2 with TRBJ1-5; 8 bases are shared with TRBD1. Germline assignment: CDR1 SNHLY and CDR2 FYNNEI. V shed 5 bases and J 4 bases; nucleotides not matched to a gene: 4. CDR3 length: 14 amino acids. CDR3: CASSYDRGNQPQHF. CDR3 sequence (DNA): TGTGCCAGCAGTTACGACAGGGGAAATCAGCCCCAGCATTTT.

The chain has TRBV4-3 and TRBJ2-6; perhaps TRBD2 as D (5 bases). CDR1 is LGHNA and CDR2 is YSLEER in the germline V gene. Trimming cost V 4 bases and J 0 bases, with 7 bases left between them. The CDR3 runs 15 residues. CDR3 protein: CASSPRGSGANVLTF. Written as DNA, the CDR3 is TGCGCCAGCAGCCCTCGGGGCTCTGGGGCCAACGTCCTGACTTTC.

The chain is built from TRBV6-5 and TRBJ2-7, with TRBD2 matching 9 bases. V shed 6 bases and J 3 bases; nucleotides not matched to a gene: 6. Germline loops: CDR1 MNHEY, CDR2 SVGAGI. CDR3 length: 14 residues. CDR3 bases: TGTGCCAGCAGCCTCTCGCGGGGGGGCTACGAGCAGTACTTC. Protein product: CASSLSRGGYEQYF.